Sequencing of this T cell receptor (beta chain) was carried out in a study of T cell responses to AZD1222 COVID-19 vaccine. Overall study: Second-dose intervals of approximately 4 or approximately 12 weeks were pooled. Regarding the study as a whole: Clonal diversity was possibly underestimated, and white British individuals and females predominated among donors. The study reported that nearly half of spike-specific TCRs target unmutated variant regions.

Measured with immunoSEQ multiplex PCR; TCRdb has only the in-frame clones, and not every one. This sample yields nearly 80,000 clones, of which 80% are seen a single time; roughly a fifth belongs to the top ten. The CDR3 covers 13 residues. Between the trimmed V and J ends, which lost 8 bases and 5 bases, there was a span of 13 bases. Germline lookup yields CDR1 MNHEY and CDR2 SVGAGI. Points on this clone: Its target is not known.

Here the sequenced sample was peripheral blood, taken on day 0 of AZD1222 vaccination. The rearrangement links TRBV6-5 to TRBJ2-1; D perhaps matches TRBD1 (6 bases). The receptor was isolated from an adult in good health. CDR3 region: CASQGSNNNEQFF. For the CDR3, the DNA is TGTGCCAGCCAGGGGAGCAACAACAATGAGCAGTTCTTC.